The clone carrying this T cell receptor beta chain was observed at least ten times. Antigen specificity is unknown. This sample is part of a study of T cell repertoires in cytomegalovirus infection. Trimming took 4 bases from V and 4 from J; bases not matched to a gene: 8. The CDR3 covers 16 residues. One entry per CDR3 protein results from TCRdb running MiXCR on the reads. This repertoire shows some 150,000 distinct CDR3 sequences, about 6.5% found once; its top ten account for about a sixth. Whole-study results and caveats: Dominating the ex vivo response were HLA-C-restricted CMV-specific TCR beta clonotypes.

The sequenced sample was PBMCs. The TCR originated in a human donor in good health (CMV status not recorded). Some clones in this sample may be carry-over from other donors' samples. The chain uses TRBV12-3 or TRBV12-4 and TRBJ2-2; TRBD2 matches at 8 bases. The CDR3 sequence: CASSWVGSGTTGELFF. CDR3 bases: TGTGCCAGCAGTTGGGTGGGTAGCGGGACCACCGGGGAGCTGTTTTTT.